This T cell receptor beta chain was captured by sequencing in a study of blood T cell repertoires in COVID-19. For the study at large: Specimens from acute and convalescent COVID-19 originated in the United States, Italy and Spain. Sample material is recorded as cDNA or gDNA derived from T cells, B-cell-depleted T cells, or PBMCs.

There are 12 residues in the CDR3. The V gene lost 4 bases and the J gene lost 8 bases, with 11 bases spanning the gap. Looked up from germline, CDR1 is MNHEY and CDR2 is SVGAGI. Original methodology: Estimation of nucleated cell counts relied on the amplification of reference gene primers. Assay used: immunoSEQ multiplex PCR; TCRdb lists only in-frame clones, some missing. V, J and clone size reflect that table, while D and trimming were determined from the DNA. Among under 95,000 clones listed, 70% to 85% were seen once. The chain employs TRBV6-5 and TRBJ1-1; possible D gene TRBD1, 6 bases. Sequencing used peripheral blood. The receptor's source is a man in his 70s with acute or convalescent COVID-19. The chain's CDR3 is CASSSGQNEAFF. The DNA for the CDR3 is TGTGCCAGCAGTTCCGGACAGAACGAAGCTTTCTTT.